This TCR beta chain emerged from a study of OX40 agonist ivuxolimab in advanced cancers. Whole-study context: Of mixed ages from about 20 to 80 and averaging about 60 years, the group was more than 65% male.

Repertoires were generated with immunoSEQ multiplex PCR, while TCRdb's copy carries only in-frame clones and drops some. The sample records about 140,000 clones, 75% to 95% being singletons. Trimming took off 0 bases at V and 2 bases at J, with 7 bases between the two ends. Germline lookup yields CDR1 SGHRS and CDR2 YFSETQ. This CDR3 has 14 residues. The gene calls are TRBV5-1 and TRBJ2-3; D gene uncertain. The TCR sequence derives from an adult with an advanced solid tumor such as melanoma, head and neck, liver or kidney cancer. The sample in question was CD4+ or CD8+ T cells sorted from blood, obtained in a trial of the OX40 agonist ivuxolimab. The CDR3 spells CASSLDSTTDTQYF. For the CDR3, the DNA is TGCGCCAGCAGCTTGGATAGTACCACAGATACGCAGTATTTT.